This T cell receptor (beta chain) was identified in a study of beta chain features in type 1 diabetes (dated by TCRdb to the late 2010s). For context, the study as a whole: Patients and healthy donors did not differ in mean age, gender distribution, total cell number or subset yield. A total of some 100,000,000 sorted cells were examined across all samples, and a strong correlation was observed between cell number per subset and RNA yield. In the study, recently diagnosed type 1 diabetes patients and matched healthy donors were compared on the TCRB repertoires of their sorted circulating CD4+ T cell subsets. Whereas all 30 or so donors provided naive and central memory subsets, regulatory and stem cell-like memory subsets were isolated from just 8 patients and roughly 8 healthy donors.

Of note for this clone: There is no known antigen for this receptor. Per-base qualities were not stored, and no clone one base away is much larger.

Each donor gave one peripheral blood draw, averaging about 120 mL, which was collected into heparinised tubes. Naive, central memory, regulatory and stem cell-like memory CD4+ T cells were sorted on a BD FACSAria II using a panel including CD45RO, CCR7, CD25, CD127, CD95 and CD27. All sorted populations exceeded 95% purity. PBMCs were separated immediately by Lymphoprep density gradient centrifugation and were stained directly, without being cultured. So that batch effects would be minimized, each experiment stained and sorted samples in pairs, pairing one healthy donor with one patient. All of the isolated RNA was reverse transcribed with the High Capacity cDNA Reverse Transcription Kit, so expressed TCRB transcripts were sequenced. Naive, central memory and regulatory T cell samples underwent deep immunoSEQ sequencing, averaging around 3.6 million total reads per sample. Sorted cells were lysed in RLT buffer, and RNA was extracted using DNase-treated RNeasy Micro or Mini kits according to cell number. To prevent cross-contamination, every cell subset was processed on its own, while patient and healthy donor samples were processed together. Using the immunoSEQ multiplex PCR, TCRB sequences were amplified from cDNA into 87-bp fragments spanning the CDR3 region. Sequencing of the amplicons was done on the Illumina HiSeq platform. In the source study's methods: Synthetic template baselines were used to correct PCR bias computationally, reads within Hamming distance 2 were collapsed together, and singletons that could not be merged were discarded. By aligning reads against IMGT, V, D and J genes, CDR3 length, and insertions or deletions at six rearrangement sites were assigned. Within each subset, clonotype counts were normalized to sorted cell number, after which true diversity and Gini coefficients were computed with the tcR R package. The overlap coefficient, calculated on TCRB nucleotide sequences, was used to quantify repertoire sharing. TCRdb obtained this table from immuneACCESS and retained in-frame rearrangements with V and J assigned. These tables miss some clones; where compared with another copy, unresolved V genes account for less than half of the shortfall, and the remainder is unexplained. V, J and clone size were drawn from that table, and D and trimming were deduced from the DNA. The sample has under 250,000 clones on record, around 26% of them singletons. Approximately 4% of the sample is held by the ten biggest clonotypes.

The junction shows trimming of 3 bases on V and 5 bases on J, plus 11 bases between the germline ends. CDR1 and CDR2 were assigned from the germline V gene as ENHRY and SYGVKD. The cysteine opens and the phenylalanine closes a CDR3 of 13 amino acids. The kept DNA is CDR3 alone, 39 bases in frame from the first base. On the study overall, not on this receptor specifically: PCR may preferentially amplify shorter templates, but because patient and control samples were amplified and corrected together, any resulting skew would affect both groups equally. Patients with type 1 diabetes made fewer insertions and deleted more nucleotides at VDJ recombination sites, implying thymic rearrangement abnormalities. Because the HLA sub-analyses included only small numbers of individuals, any influence of HLA type on TCRB rearrangement was left unresolved. Type 1 diabetes patients showed a moderate but significant shortening of TCRB CDR3 length in all four CD4+ subsets. Because cDNA was sequenced instead of genomic DNA, highly expressing activated cells could be over-represented, though the groups showed no difference in activation or CD3 levels. Naive, central memory and regulatory TCRB repertoires appeared more similar among patients than among healthy donors.

The chain employs TRBV10-3 and TRBJ2-7; no D gene is confidently identified. Source material: central memory CD4+ T cells from blood. This clonotype originated in a man aged 30 to 45 in good health. The CDR3 protein: CAISDRVNDEQYF. The DNA is as follows: TGTGCCATCAGTGATCGGGTGAATGACGAGCAGTACTTC.